What follows are 25 T cell receptor beta chains derived from one specimen sequenced in a study of CD8+ T cells in alopecia areata. Regarding treatment: oral pan-JAK inhibitor, 5-10 mg twice daily. Following RNA extraction, reverse transcription yielded cDNA that acted as the sequencing template. Clones were read by immunoSEQ multiplex PCR, and TCRdb kept only the in-frame ones, dropping some. Of around 190,000 clones in the sample, 60% were seen once. This material consisted of CD4+ T cells sorted from blood, taken at week 24, from a patient treated with tofacitinib. These receptors were collected from a human donor with alopecia areata.

This chain links TRBV10-1 with TRBJ2-2, with a tentative D call TRBD2 (5 bases). The germline V gene has CDR1 WNHNN and CDR2 SYGVQD (reference sequence). The CDR3 covers 13 residues. V lost 0 bases to trimming and J lost 7 bases, with 6 bases between them. The CDR3 DNA reads as TGCGCCAGCAGTGAGTCGAGGGTCGGGGAGCTGTTTTTT. Translated: CASSESRVGELFF.

This chain uses TRBV6-1 with TRBJ2-5; unclear D gene. V gave up 7 bases and J gave up 0 bases, with 12 bases separating them. Germline V CDR1 and CDR2: MNHNS, SASEGT. CDR3 length: 14 amino acids. CDR3 DNA sequence: TGTGCCAGCACTGGCCTGCTGTACCAAGAGACCCAGTACTTC. Translating gives CASTGLLYQETQYF.

Worth noting for this clone: This sample includes further DNA sequences coding for the same CDR3. The chain couples TRBV30 to TRBJ2-3; D is unresolved. Germline V gene lookup returns CDR1 GTSNPN and CDR2 SVGIG (reference sequence). V was pared by 0 bases and J by 5 bases, with 3 bases between. The CDR3 totals 11 residues. CDR3 sequence (DNA): TGTGCCTGGAGTGTCCTAGATACGCAGTATTTT. Protein product: CAWSVLDTQYF. The variable domain in full, with the rest retrieved from reference TRBV30 and TRBJ2-3, is SQTIHQWPATLVQPVGSPLSLECTVEGTSNPNLYWYRQAAGRGLQLLFYSVGIGQISSEVPQNLSASRPQDRQFILSSKKLLLSDSGFYLCAWSVLDTQYFGPGTRLTVL.

The chain carries TRBV5-1 and TRBJ1-2; 7 nucleotides line up with TRBD1. The germline gives CDR1 SGHRS, CDR2 YFSETQ. The CDR3 totals 14 residues. The V and J ends lost 4 bases and 4 bases, in that order; junction bases with no gene match: 7. CDR3: CASSPTGTAYGYTF. The CDR3 region has the DNA TGCGCCAGCAGCCCCACCGGGACAGCCTATGGCTACACCTTC.

This clone came up a few times. The chain employs TRBV7-3 and TRBJ2-1; weak D call: TRBD1 (6 bases). In germline, CDR1 is SGHTA, CDR2 FQGTGA. The CDR3 has 14 amino acids. Trimming shortened V by 3 bases and J by 6 bases, and 12 bases separated the two germline ends. DNA for the CDR3: TGTGCCAGCAGCTTTGGACCAGGGGTCAATGAGCAGTTCTTC. Protein product: CASSFGPGVNEQFF.

This clone was detected many times. This chain joins TRBV27 and TRBJ1-5; 12 nucleotides agree with TRBD1. Germline trimming cut 5 bases from V and 6 bases from J; bases unmatched to any gene: 5. The CDR3 spans 15 residues. Germline V CDR1 and CDR2: MNHEY, SMNVEV (reference sequence). CDR3 region: CASSAGQGARQPQHF. The CDR3 region has the DNA TGTGCCAGCAGTGCGGGACAGGGGGCGCGTCAGCCCCAGCATTTT.

This chain joins TRBV30 and TRBJ1-5, with TRBD1 matching over 9 bases. V gave up 3 bases and J gave up 6 bases; unmatched junction bases: 6. Germline loops: CDR1 GTSNPN, CDR2 SVGIG (reference sequence). The CDR3 covers 14 residues. CDR3 residues: CAWSEGQGGQPQHF. For the CDR3, the DNA is TGTGCCTGGAGCGAGGGACAGGGAGGTCAGCCCCAGCATTTT.

In this sample, this clone turned up a few times. The DNA is omitted, as the CDR3 cannot be located on it reliably, and the CDR3 follows TCRdb's listing. The chain combines TRBV29-1 with TRBJ2-7. The germline V gene has CDR1 SQVTM and CDR2 ANQGSEA. The CDR3 length equals 12 residues, ends included. This CDR3 is CSVDEVGSGTYF.

The chain is built from TRBV6-5 and TRBJ2-2, with D perhaps matching TRBD1 (6 bases). The germline CDR1 and CDR2 sequences are MNHEY and SVGAGI. V shed 2 bases and J shed 4 bases, with 11 bases lying between them. The CDR3 is 15 amino acids. In nucleotides, the CDR3 is TGTGCCAGCAGTTACGAACAGGGCCTCACCGGGGAGCTGTTTTTT. Translating it yields CASSYEQGLTGELFF.

Written as DNA, the CDR3 is TGTGCCTGGGGGGCGGAGGCCTCCTACAATGAGCAGTTCTTC. Translation: CAWGAEASYNEQFF. V and J are TRBV30 and TRBJ2-1; either TRBD1 or TRBD2 may fit D (5 bases each). The germline V gene has CDR1 GTSNPN and CDR2 SVGIG (reference sequence). The CDR3 length is 14 residues. V was shortened by 5 bases and J by 0 bases, with 11 bases between the two germline ends.

This clone showed up just once. The chain combines TRBV18 with TRBJ1-2; TRBD1 matches 8 bases. J lost 0 bases, V lost 6 bases, and 12 bases had no gene match. The germline V gene has CDR1 KGHSH and CDR2 LQKENI. The CDR3 contains 17 residues. The CDR3 DNA reads as TGTGCCAGCTCCCCCACCGGGACAGGACAAGCTAACTATGGCTACACCTTC. Its translation: CASSPTGTGQANYGYTF.

The chain recombines TRBV15 with TRBJ2-3, with 8 bases matching TRBD1. Germline-derived CDR1 and CDR2 are LNHNV and YYDKDF (reference sequence). The V segment lost 1 base and the J segment 7 bases; nucleotides outside the gene matches: 10. The CDR3 is made up of 16 amino acids. The CDR3 loop is CATSRGDRTGPYTQYF. Here the CDR3 DNA reads TGTGCCACCAGCAGAGGGGACCGGACAGGGCCCTATACGCAGTATTTT.

This clone was seen a handful of times. Written as DNA, the CDR3 is TGCGCCAGCAGCTCGACAGATTCCTACGAGCAGTACTTC. Translating gives CASSSTDSYEQYF. The chain links TRBV5-1 to TRBJ2-7; D possibly corresponds to TRBD1 (5 bases). The V end lost 3 bases, the J end lost 1 base, and 8 bases lay between the germline ends. This CDR3 has 13 residues. Germline values: CDR1 SGHRS, CDR2 YFSETQ.

The V call is TRBV15, the J call TRBJ2-7; 7 bases agree with TRBD2. This CDR3 has 12 amino acids. Germline V gene sequence: CDR1 LNHNV, CDR2 YYDKDF (reference sequence). Trimming at V came to 3 bases and at J to 4 bases, leaving 0 bases not matched to a gene. The CDR3 bases are TGTGCCACCAGCAGGCGGGGGTACGAGCAGTACTTC. Translation: CATSRRGYEQYF. Based on the CDR3 plus reference TRBV15 and TRBJ2-7, the full variable domain is DAMVIQNPRYQVTQFGKPVTLSCSQTLNHNVMYWYQQKSSQAPKLLFHYYDKDFNNEADTPDNFQSRRPNTSFCFLDIRSPGLGDTAMYLCATSRRGYEQYFGPGTRLTVT.

The V call is TRBV5-1, the J call TRBJ1-1; D ambiguous. Germline CDR1 SGHRS, CDR2 YFSETQ. The CDR3 loop spans 13 amino acids. Trimming removed 4 bases from V and 10 bases from J, with 17 bases in between. CDR3 in amino acids: CASSPDLHDGAFF. As DNA, the CDR3 is TGCGCCAGCAGCCCCGATCTTCATGACGGAGCTTTCTTT.

The V gene is TRBV6-6, the J gene TRBJ2-5, with D perhaps TRBD2 (5 bases). Germline-derived CDR1 and CDR2 are MNHNY and SVGAGI (reference sequence). V was pared by 6 bases and J by 5 bases, with 22 bases between. The CDR3 is 16 amino acids. This chain's CDR3 is CASSSPIAAGLETQYF. The CDR3 DNA reads as TGTGCCAGCAGCTCCCCTATAGCTGCGGGTTTGGAGACCCAGTACTTC.

V and J are TRBV7-2 and TRBJ2-1; D is unclear. The CDR3 has 15 amino acids. V lost 5 bases and J 0 bases, leaving 11 bases between the germline ends. Germline V CDR1 and CDR2: SGHTA, FQGNSA. The CDR3 loop reads CASSLLAISYNEQFF. The CDR3 region has the DNA TGTGCCAGCAGCCTCCTGGCGATCTCCTACAATGAGCAGTTCTTC.

The chain joins TRBV9 to TRBJ2-5; 9 bases match TRBD2. The CDR3 runs 15 residues. V lost 3 bases to trimming and J lost 5 bases; unmatched junction nucleotides: 8. Germline assignment: CDR1 SGDLS and CDR2 YYNGEE. CDR3 in amino acids: CASSGAGGAFETQYF. DNA for the CDR3: TGTGCCAGCAGCGGGGCGGGGGGGGCCTTTGAGACCCAGTACTTC.

V gene TRBV11-3 combines with J gene TRBJ2-6; TRBD1 aligns across 9 bases. The V segment lost 5 bases and the J segment 4 bases; nucleotides outside the gene matches: 6. Germline loops: CDR1 SGHNT, CDR2 YENEEA. The CDR3 covers 16 residues. The CDR3 loop is CASSTHRGRGANVLTF. CDR3 bases: TGTGCCAGCAGCACTCACAGGGGGCGAGGGGCCAACGTCCTGACTTTC.

This clone was picked up a small number of times. The J gene is TRBJ2-7, the V gene TRBV10-3; TRBD2 matches at 9 bases. J was trimmed by 1 base and V by 9 bases; bases with no gene match: 16. Germline-derived CDR1 and CDR2 are ENHRY and SYGVKD. CDR3 size: 17 residues. The CDR3 region has the DNA TGTGCCATTGCTTTCCGGATTGAGCGGGGGGATTCCTACGAGCAGTACTTC. It translates to CAIAFRIERGDSYEQYF.

This clone turned up a few times. The genes are TRBV5-1 and TRBJ2-7; D is possibly TRBD2 (7 bases). This CDR3 has 12 amino acids. V gave up 7 bases and J gave up 2 bases, with 10 bases separating them. Germline V gene data show CDR1 as SGHRS and CDR2 as YFSETQ. In DNA form, the CDR3 reads TGCGCCAGCGCGGGGGACACCTACGAGCAGTACTTC. Protein sequence: CASAGDTYEQYF. The complete variable domain, with remaining parts taken from reference TRBV5-1 and TRBJ2-7, reads KAGVTQTPRYLIKTRGQQVTLSCSPISGHRSVSWYQQTPGQGLQFLFEYFSETQRNKGNFPGRFSGRQFSNSRSEMNVSTLELGDSALYLCASAGDTYEQYFGPGTRLTVT.

The chain is built from TRBV23-1 and TRBJ2-6; 11 bases align to TRBD1. TRBV23-1 counts as an open reading frame of uncertain function. The CDR3 loop spans 21 amino acids. Trimming took 0 bases from V and 1 from J; bases not matched to a gene: 11. CDR3 bases: TGCGCCAGCAGTCAATCGAACCGGACAGGGGGCGCGTCGTCTGGGGCCAACGTCCTGACTTTC. It specifies CASSQSNRTGGASSGANVLTF.

The V and J genes are TRBV29-1 and TRBJ1-2; D is unresolved. The CDR3 is 12 residues long. Between the trimmed V and J ends, which lost 2 bases and 7 bases, there was a span of 11 bases. Germline V gene sequence: CDR1 SQVTM, CDR2 ANQGSEA. The CDR3 protein is CSVEYGVGGYTF. The CDR3 DNA reads TGCAGCGTTGAATACGGAGTTGGTGGCTACACCTTC.

The CDR3 DNA sequence: TGTGCCAGCAGGGGGACAGGGCTTGGGGAGCAGTACTTC. It specifies CASRGTGLGEQYF. The chain uses TRBV14 and TRBJ2-7, with 9 bases fitting TRBD1. CDR1 SGHDN and CDR2 FVKESK come from the germline V gene. Unmatched junction bases numbered 7, after V lost 6 bases and J lost 7 bases. This CDR3 has 13 amino acids.

The V gene is TRBV27, the J gene TRBJ2-7, with TRBD2 as a possible D gene (7 bases). This CDR3 is built from 17 residues. Trimming stripped 5 bases from V and 1 base from J, with 21 bases between. Germline-derived CDR1 and CDR2 are MNHEY and SMNVEV (reference sequence). The CDR3 protein is CASSPHSGASGSYEQYF. In DNA form, the CDR3 reads TGTGCCAGCAGTCCCCACTCGGGGGCTAGCGGATCCTACGAGCAGTACTTC.